This T cell receptor (beta chain) was identified during a study of T-cell reconstitution after alpha-beta-depleted transplantation in children. Study-level points and caveats: Recipient T cells and thymic progenitors that survived were the source of the high TCRbeta diversity seen at day 60 in some patients. T-cell numbers and diversity, one year after transplant, stemmed largely from T cells that were newly produced. Expanded clones from the graft, numbering several hundred, reportedly supplied alpha-beta T cells about two months after transplant.

Unique molecular identifiers were incorporated into the prepared TCRbeta library. TCRdb independently ran MiXCR on the PCR reads; one entry per CDR3 protein. Of approximately 500,000 distinct CDR3 sequences detected, roughly 10% appear once; the ten largest clones hold around 2%. The V and J ends lost 7 bases and 1 base respectively, with 12 bases between them. This CDR3 has 14 residues. Germline V gene data show CDR1 as SGHTA and CDR2 as FQGNSA. Ten or more counts support this clonotype. Antigen specificity is unknown. The input for sequencing was PBMCs, taken before TCRalphabeta/CD19-depleted stem cell transplant. V gene TRBV7-2 combines with J gene TRBJ2-3; no clear D gene. This receptor was taken from a child aged 2 to 10 with inherited bone marrow failure, due to receive a stem cell transplant. The CDR3 coding sequence is TGTGCCAGCAACCAATTCCTTGGCACAGATACGCAGTATTTT. Its protein is CASNQFLGTDTQYF. Using reference TRBV7-2 and TRBJ2-3 for the parts outside the CDR3, the full variable domain is GAGVSQSPSNKVTEKGKDVELRCDPISGHTALYWYRQSLGQGLEFLIYFQGNSAPDKSGLPSDRFSAERTGGSVSTLTIQRTQQEDSAVYLCASNQFLGTDTQYFGPGTRLTVL.